This T cell receptor beta chain was recovered during a study of spatial heterogeneity in lung cancer. This clonotype was picked up a small number of times. TCRdb called the 5' RACE reads again in MiXCR, with one record for every CDR3 protein. The table has tens of thousands of distinct CDR3 sequences, approximately 12% seen once; the top ten hold about 41%. Sample time point: sample taken at primary tumor resection. Whole RNA from tumor, nontumor lung or frozen PBMC was sequenced unsorted. Germline V CDR1 and CDR2: MDHEN, SYDVKM. This CDR3 is built from 17 residues. The J segment lost 5 bases and the V segment lost 3 bases, leaving 16 bases of the junction unmatched.

The receptor comes from a male donor with early-stage non-small cell lung cancer. The sequences come from PBMCs, collected at surgery. V is TRBV28 and J is TRBJ2-7; 7 positions match TRBD1. In DNA, the CDR3 is TGTGCCAGCAGTTTCGACCGGACAGGCTTAGGAAAAAACGAGCAGTACTTC. It translates to CASSFDRTGLGKNEQYF.